Shown below are 32 T cell receptor beta chains from a single sample sequenced in a study of brain T cells in children with intractable seizures. The repertoire was sequenced with immunoSEQ multiplex PCR; TCRdb's copy has only in-frame clones and lacks some. The sample includes under 400,000 clones, about 94% of them seen just once. Documented time point: blood from clinic visit 5 months post-surgery; TSC patient then seizure free. The source material was peripheral blood, sampled roughly 5 months after surgery. The receptors derive from a boy less than two years old with tuberous sclerosis and intractable seizures.

Regarding this clone: This same CDR3 is encoded by further DNA sequences in the sample. The CDR3 DNA sequence: TGTGCCAGCAGCGATGCTAGGTCTTCACCCCTCCACTTT. It codes for CASSDARSSPLHF. The gene calls are TRBV12-3 or TRBV12-4 and TRBJ1-6; no reliable D call. The V gene lost 6 bases and the J gene lost 9 bases, with 12 bases spanning the gap. This CDR3 region has 13 residues.

The rearrangement joins TRBV7-9 to TRBJ2-1, with D tentatively TRBD1 (5 bases). The CDR3 runs 16 residues. In germline, CDR1 is SEHNR, CDR2 FQNEAQ (reference sequence). The germline V and J ends were trimmed by 4 bases and 8 bases, with 21 bases remaining between them. CDR3 region: CASSSPSTPPRDEQFF. DNA for the CDR3: TGTGCCAGCAGCTCACCCTCGACTCCACCCAGGGATGAGCAGTTCTTC.

The CDR3, as DNA: TGTGCCAGCAGTCCGTATCCAAGCTATGGCTACACCTTC. Its translation: CASSPYPSYGYTF. V and J are TRBV28 and TRBJ1-2, with unresolved D. The CDR3 spans 13 residues. The V gene lost 5 bases and the J gene lost 4 bases, with 11 bases spanning the gap. From germline, CDR1 is MDHEN and CDR2 SYDVKM.

This clone appeared once. This sequence joins TRBV18 and TRBJ1-1; D is ambiguous. Germline V gives CDR1 KGHSH, CDR2 LQKENI. There are 14 residues in the CDR3. The V gene lost 2 bases and the J gene lost 5 bases, with 12 bases spanning the gap. The CDR3 DNA sequence: TGTGCCAGCTCACCAGGCGGGGAAGGGACTGAAGCTTTCTTT. Residues: CASSPGGEGTEAFF.

This clone appeared once. The V gene is TRBV7-9, the J gene TRBJ2-7; TRBD1 or TRBD2 may be the D gene (6 bases each). The CDR3 totals 16 residues. Germline V gives CDR1 SEHNR, CDR2 FQNEAQ (reference sequence). V gave up 1 base and J gave up 4 bases, with 17 bases separating them. The CDR3 sequence: CASSLVIGGLSYEQYF. DNA for the CDR3: TGTGCCAGCAGCTTAGTTATTGGGGGGCTCAGTTACGAGCAGTACTTC.

The CDR3 DNA reads TGTGCCAGCAGCTTAGAGGTAGCGGGAGGGCCGCGTGAGCAGTTCTTC. It yields the protein CASSLEVAGGPREQFF. The rearrangement uses TRBV11-3 and TRBJ2-1; 11 bases are a match to TRBD2. V dropped 0 bases and J dropped 9; count of bases not matched to a gene: 7. The CDR3 length is 16 residues. Per the germline V gene, CDR1 is SGHNT and CDR2 is YENEEA.

The chain combines TRBV6-5 with TRBJ2-7; D remains unclear. V lost 0 bases and J lost 5, with 17 bases in between. The CDR3 length is 16 residues. Per germline, CDR1 MNHEY and CDR2 SVGAGI. CDR3 sequence (DNA): TGTGCCAGCAGTTACTCGTTCAGTTTTCTCCGCCACGAGCAGTACTTC. The encoded protein is CASSYSFSFLRHEQYF.

The chain combines TRBV5-1 with TRBJ2-7, with 7 positions matching TRBD1. J gave up 7 bases and V 2 bases, and 15 bases lay outside the gene matches. Germline CDR1 and CDR2: SGHRS and YFSETQ. This CDR3 is built from 16 residues. The CDR3 nucleotides are TGCGCCAGCAGCTTAGAACCGACAGGGCGGACATGGGAGCAGTACTTC. Encoded protein: CASSLEPTGRTWEQYF.

The chain combines TRBV7-3 with TRBJ1-2; a weak D match, TRBD1 (5 bases). Trimming left V 9 bases short and J 4 bases short, with 18 bases between. Germline V gene lookup returns CDR1 SGHTA and CDR2 FQGTGA. The CDR3 extends over 14 amino acids. The CDR3, as DNA: TGTGCCAGGAGACAAATGGGGGTTCTCTATGGCTACACCTTC. Translated: CARRQMGVLYGYTF.

The chain carries TRBV6-5 and TRBJ2-1; TRBD2 agrees at 7 bases. Germline CDR1 and CDR2: MNHEY and SVGAGI. CDR3 length: 16 amino acids. The junction had 15 bases not matched to a gene; V was cut back by 4 bases and J by 9 bases. The CDR3 region has the DNA TGTGCCAGCAGTTTGGATGGGGCGGGAGTATTTTTTGAGCAGTTCTTC. Amino acid sequence: CASSLDGAGVFFEQFF.

The chain carries TRBV4-1 and TRBJ1-1; TRBD1 is a possible D gene (5 bases). CDR3 size: 14 residues. Trimming removed 0 bases at V and 4 bases at J, with 9 bases between. Germline loops: CDR1 MGHRA, CDR2 YSYEKL. CDR3 DNA sequence: TGCGCCAGCAGCCAAGAGGGGGACGGCACTGAAGCTTTCTTT. Translated: CASSQEGDGTEAFF.

This chain links TRBV29-1 with TRBJ1-1; D remains unclear. Germline V gives CDR1 SQVTM, CDR2 ANQGSEA. With 4 bases removed from V and 0 bases from J, the gap between germline ends came to 9 bases. This CDR3 region has 13 residues. CDR3 region: CSVGRGMNTEAFF. Here the CDR3 DNA reads TGCAGCGTTGGTCGGGGAATGAACACTGAAGCTTTCTTT.

This CDR3 is CASSDTTGELFF. The DNA of the CDR3 is TGTGCCAGCAGTGATACTACTGGGGAGCTGTTTTTT. V is TRBV2 and J is TRBJ2-2; D unresolved. This CDR3 region has 12 residues. V lost 3 bases and J lost 8, with 7 bases in between. Germline V gene sequence: CDR1 SNHLY, CDR2 FYNNEI.

The gene calls are TRBV11-2 and TRBJ2-1; 8 bases are shared with TRBD2. V shed 1 base, J shed 2 bases, and the junction held 7 bases outside the gene matches. Germline CDR1 and CDR2: SGHAT and FQNNGV. This CDR3 contains 17 residues. Here the CDR3 DNA reads TGTGCCAGCAGCTTAGTTTTACTAGCGGAGGCCTACAATGAGCAGTTCTTC. It translates to CASSLVLLAEAYNEQFF.

V gene TRBV30 combines with J gene TRBJ2-1; no clear D gene. The germline V gene has CDR1 GTSNPN and CDR2 SVGIG (reference sequence). This CDR3 spans 13 amino acids. Trimming took 8 bases from V and 1 from J, leaving 12 bases between them. The CDR3 region is CAIMQDSYNEQFF. In DNA form, the CDR3 reads TGTGCCATAATGCAGGATTCCTACAATGAGCAGTTCTTC.

The chain carries TRBV3-1 (or the pseudogene TRBV3-2) and TRBJ2-1; 8 bases match TRBD2. CDR3 length: 15 amino acids. Unmatched junction bases numbered 6, after V lost 3 bases and J lost 5 bases. Germline CDR1 and CDR2: LGHDT and YNNKEL (reference sequence). CDR3 sequence reads: CASSHRQRGNNEQFF. In DNA, the CDR3 is TGTGCCAGCAGCCACAGACAGCGGGGGAACAATGAGCAGTTCTTC.

This chain joins TRBV5-1 and TRBJ2-1, with 10 nucleotides matching TRBD1. The trim removed 3 bases at V and 9 bases at J, leaving 3 bases unmatched. CDR3 length equals 13 residues. Germline loops: CDR1 SGHRS, CDR2 YFSETQ. The CDR3 DNA reads as TGCGCCAGCAGCTGGGACAGGGGCGCTGAGCAGTTCTTC. Translation gives CASSWDRGAEQFF.

The chain recombines TRBV28 with TRBJ1-2; TRBD1 might be the D (5 bases). The germline V and J ends were trimmed by 6 bases and 8 bases, with 10 bases remaining between them. The CDR3 has 11 residues. Germline V gene sequence: CDR1 MDHEN, CDR2 SYDVKM. The CDR3 nucleotides read TGTGCCAGCAGCACACACAGGGGCTACACCTTC. Translated: CASSTHRGYTF.

The chain is built from TRBV25-1 and TRBJ1-2; D gene unclear. Trimming pared 4 bases from V and 6 bases from J, leaving 18 bases between. The germline gives CDR1 MGHDK, CDR2 SYGVNS. The CDR3 consists of 15 residues. The CDR3, as DNA: TGTGCCAGCAGTGGATGGGCCGGCGCAGCCCATGGCTACACCTTC. Translation gives CASSGWAGAAHGYTF.

This chain connects TRBV10-3 to TRBJ2-2; 13 positions agree with TRBD2. J lost 4 bases, V lost 6 bases, and 8 bases had no gene match. Germline CDR1 is ENHRY and CDR2 is SYGVKD. This CDR3 has 17 residues. The CDR3 region is CAIRRTSGGLSTGELFF. CDR3 bases: TGTGCCATCAGACGGACTAGCGGGGGACTGAGCACCGGGGAGCTGTTTTTT.

This clone was picked up one time. This CDR3 is CASSVGADRGNEKLFF. In nucleotides, the CDR3 is TGTGCCAGCAGCGTAGGGGCCGATAGGGGGAATGAAAAACTGTTTTTT. This chain uses TRBV9 with TRBJ1-4; tentative D call: TRBD1 (6 bases). The CDR3 has 16 amino acids. Trimming pared 0 bases from V and 5 bases from J, leaving 14 bases between. Germline-derived CDR1 and CDR2 are SGDLS and YYNGEE. The full variable domain, in which reference TRBV9 and TRBJ1-4 provide the parts outside the CDR3, is DSGVTQTPKHLITATGQRVTLRCSPRSGDLSVYWYQQSLDQGLQFLIQYYNGEERAKGNILERFSAQQFPDLHSELNLSSLELGDSALYFCASSVGADRGNEKLFFGSGTQLSVL.

This clone was found once. This chain connects TRBV19 to TRBJ2-1; 9 positions agree with TRBD1. V was pared by 2 bases and J by 8 bases, with 4 bases of the junction left unmatched. The CDR3 spans 14 residues. Germline CDR1 LNHDA, CDR2 SQIVND (reference sequence). In DNA form, the CDR3 reads TGTGCCAGTAGTATAACAGGGGGCGTCGATGAGCAGTTCTTC. Translation gives CASSITGGVDEQFF.

V is TRBV2 and J is TRBJ1-1; 7 bases match TRBD1. The CDR3 runs 12 residues. Trimming took 10 bases from V and 6 from J; bases not matched to a gene: 8. The germline V gene has CDR1 SNHLY and CDR2 FYNNEI. CDR3 nucleotide sequence: TGTGCCACACGACAGGGTTTCGCTGAAGCTTTCTTT. Translated, it gives CATRQGFAEAFF.

This clone was seen only once. This chain joins TRBV4-1 and TRBJ2-5; no firm D call. The length of the CDR3 is 13 residues. CDR1 is MGHRA, CDR2 YSYEKL, per germline. The V gene lost 3 bases and the J gene lost 3 bases, with 8 bases spanning the gap. The CDR3 DNA reads TGCGCCAGCAGCCAGCGGACGGAAGAGACCCAGTACTTC. Translating it yields CASSQRTEETQYF.

A note on this clone: The identical CDR3 is also encoded by other nucleotide sequences in the sample. The chain recombines TRBV30 with TRBJ2-7, with D hard to call. CDR3 size: 14 residues. Trimming cost V 2 bases and J 1 base, with 12 bases left between them. Per germline, CDR1 GTSNPN and CDR2 SVGIG (reference sequence). The CDR3 nucleotides are TGTGCCTGGAGTCGCCGACGGGTATCCTACGAGCAGTACTTC. As protein: CAWSRRRVSYEQYF. Full variable domain (remainder filled in from reference TRBV30 and TRBJ2-7): SQTIHQWPATLVQPVGSPLSLECTVEGTSNPNLYWYRQAAGRGLQLLFYSVGIGQISSEVPQNLSASRPQDRQFILSSKKLLLSDSGFYLCAWSRRRVSYEQYFGPGTRLTVT.

The chain combines TRBV28 with TRBJ2-1, with 7 bases aligning to TRBD2. CDR3 length: 15 residues. The ends lost 6 bases at V and 1 base at J; junction bases unmatched: 6. Germline V gene lookup returns CDR1 MDHEN and CDR2 SYDVKM. CDR3 sequence reads: CASSAGTNSYNEQFF. CDR3 bases: TGTGCCAGCAGCGCCGGGACTAATTCCTACAATGAGCAGTTCTTC.

The chain carries TRBV6-5 and TRBJ2-3; 7 bases line up with TRBD2. The trim removed 0 bases at V and 4 bases at J, leaving 7 bases unmatched. The CDR3 runs to 16 residues. In germline, CDR1 is MNHEY, CDR2 SVGAGI. As DNA, the CDR3 is TGTGCCAGCAGTTACTCAAGCGGGGAACTTGCAGATACGCAGTATTTT. Translated: CASSYSSGELADTQYF.

The chain employs TRBV6-5 and TRBJ2-7; D gene ambiguous. The CDR3 contains 14 residues. V lost 0 bases and J lost 5, with 11 bases in between. Germline V gene data show CDR1 as MNHEY and CDR2 as SVGAGI. The CDR3 sequence is CASSYSPGRDEQYF. The CDR3 bases are TGTGCCAGCAGTTACTCACCTGGAAGAGACGAGCAGTACTTC.

The CDR3 DNA reads as TGTGCCAGCAGCCAAGGTGGGCCCAGAACTACGTACGAGCAGTACTTC. This sequence encodes CASSQGGPRTTYEQYF. The V and J genes are TRBV3-1 (or the pseudogene TRBV3-2) and TRBJ2-7; D not resolved. Germline V gene sequence: CDR1 LGHDT, CDR2 YNNKEL (reference sequence). The CDR3 is made up of 16 amino acids. V lost 1 base, J lost 4 bases, and 17 bases lay in between.

This sequence joins TRBV4-2 and TRBJ1-1; 9 bases are shared with TRBD1. The germline CDR1 and CDR2 sequences are LGHNA and YNFKEQ. V lost 6 bases and J lost 4; bases outside the gene matches: 12. This CDR3 comprises 16 residues. The chain's CDR3 is CASRTTGGMEGTEAFF. The CDR3 DNA reads as TGTGCCAGCAGGACGACAGGGGGAATGGAGGGCACTGAAGCTTTCTTT.

The J gene is TRBJ1-4, the V gene TRBV15; the D is unclear. The CDR3 is 13 residues long. V gave up 6 bases and J gave up 4 bases, with 9 bases separating them. Germline assignment: CDR1 LNHNV and CDR2 YYDKDF (reference sequence). CDR3 coding DNA: TGTGCCACCAGGGGAGTTAATAATGAAAAACTGTTTTTT. As protein: CATRGVNNEKLFF.

The chain links TRBV27 to TRBJ2-3; D uncertain. The CDR3 totals 15 residues. Germline V gene lookup returns CDR1 MNHEY and CDR2 SMNVEV (reference sequence). Trimming shortened V by 0 bases and J by 0 bases, and 7 bases separated the two germline ends. The CDR3 sequence is CASSLSFPSTDTQYF. The CDR3 region has the DNA TGTGCCAGCAGTTTATCTTTCCCGAGCACAGATACGCAGTATTTT.